One T cell receptor beta chain is described in this entry. One base away lies a much larger clone, so this may be a sequencing read error. The sample comes from a study of T-cell reconstitution after alpha-beta-depleted transplantation in children. As it was prepared, the TCRbeta library received unique molecular identifiers. From the PCR reads, TCRdb called clonotypes with MiXCR, one entry per CDR3 protein. There are 150,000 to 250,000 distinct CDR3 sequences in the sample; roughly 15% occur only once, and roughly 13% lies in the top ten. The CDR3 runs to 14 residues. Germline V gene sequence: CDR1 SGHRS, CDR2 YFSETQ.

This receptor was obtained from a human donor who donated a stem cell graft to a child with acute lymphoblastic leukemia. Here the sequenced sample was PBMCs from the stem cell graft donor, taken from the stem cell graft. V gene TRBV5-1 combines with J gene TRBJ2-7, with D perhaps TRBD2 (5 bases). The CDR3 coding sequence is TGCGCCAGCAGCCCCCTAGCTTCCAACTACGAGCACTACTTC. This codes for CASSPLASNYEHYF.